This TCR beta chain was obtained from a study of cytomegalovirus exposure and HLA in healthy donors. General study results and limits: Investigators reported about 160 TCR beta chains as tied to cytomegalovirus.

V shed 4 bases and J shed 0 bases, with 13 bases lying between them. CDR1 and CDR2 (germline): KGHSH, LQKENI. This CDR3 region has 17 residues. Comment on this clone: Its antigen is currently unknown.

PCR amplification relied on 60 Vbeta primers (plus 13 Jbeta primers). Libraries were prepared by immunoSEQ multiplex PCR; TCRdb keeps only in-frame clonotypes and omits some of them. In the table there are over 80,000 clones, roughly 76% of which are singletons. The sequence derives from a man aged 35-49 years in good health and CMV-seronegative. Sequencing used PBMCs. The chain joins TRBV18 to TRBJ1-6, with a tentative D call TRBD1 (6 bases). The CDR3 DNA sequence: TGTGCCAGCTCACTGCACCCGGGACACTCCTATAATTCACCCCTCCACTTT. This gives the protein CASSLHPGHSYNSPLHF.